This record looks at one T cell receptor (beta chain) sequence and its context. The data were obtained in a study of blood T cell repertoires in COVID-19. Profiled with immunoSEQ multiplex PCR; TCRdb holds only in-frame clones, not every one. The data show about 210,000 clones, roughly 84% seen once. V lost 11 bases, J lost 0 bases, and 11 bases lay in between. Germline CDR1 is SNHLY and CDR2 is FYNNEI. The CDR3 has 13 amino acids. The chain employs TRBV2 and TRBJ2-1, with D maybe TRBD1 (5 bases). The sequenced sample consisted of PBMCs or T cells enriched from blood (not recorded which). This receptor was identified in a woman aged 25 to 39 who had been exposed to COVID-19. The CDR3 DNA is TGTGCCCCCTCAGGGATCTCCTACAATGAGCAGTTCTTC. Protein sequence: CAPSGISYNEQFF.